These 7 T cell receptor beta chains were all obtained from the same sample, sequenced in a study of blood T cell repertoires in COVID-19. The table came from immunoSEQ multiplex PCR; TCRdb's copy has only in-frame clones and leaves some out. Among 180,000 or so clones listed, 80% were seen once. The sample was PBMCs or T cells enriched from blood (not recorded which). These receptors all stem from a man between 60 and 75 years old who had been exposed to COVID-19.

This sequence joins TRBV2 and TRBJ2-5, with 9 bases fitting TRBD2. In germline, CDR1 is SNHLY, CDR2 FYNNEI. V trimming: 4 bases; J trimming: 5 bases; junction bases outside the gene matches: 8. This CDR3 contains 15 residues. This chain's CDR3 is CASSVDASGTETQYF. The DNA for the CDR3 is TGTGCCAGCAGTGTGGACGCTAGCGGGACGGAGACCCAGTACTTC.

V gene TRBV6-1 combines with J gene TRBJ1-5; 11 bases align to TRBD1. V gave up 2 bases and J gave up 6 bases; unmatched junction bases: 6. Germline CDR1 and CDR2: MNHNS and SASEGT. The CDR3 sequence is 16 residues long. CDR3 sequence reads: CASSEPGTGGIQPQHF. CDR3 nucleotide sequence: TGTGCCAGCAGTGAACCCGGGACAGGGGGGATTCAGCCCCAGCATTTT.

The chain has TRBV5-1 and TRBJ1-4; D may be TRBD1 (5 bases). Trimming took 2 bases from V and 5 from J, leaving 13 bases between them. The CDR3 totals 15 residues. CDR1 is SGHRS, CDR2 YFSETQ, per germline. CDR3 residues: CASSFTGVGNEKLFF. The CDR3 DNA follows: TGCGCCAGCAGCTTTACGGGGGTCGGAAATGAAAAACTGTTTTTT.

The CDR3 sequence is CASSYPAPGTYEQYF. As DNA, the CDR3 is TGTGCCAGCAGTTACCCGGCGCCCGGGACCTACGAGCAGTACTTC. The V gene is TRBV6-2 or TRBV6-3, the J gene TRBJ2-7; perhaps TRBD2 as D (5 bases). Germline assignment: CDR1 MNHEY and CDR2 SVGEGT. The CDR3 runs 15 residues. Trimming pared 2 bases from V and 2 bases from J, leaving 13 bases between.

In this sample, this clone turned up once. The J gene is TRBJ2-1, the V gene TRBV19, with 10 bases matching TRBD2. The junction had 15 bases not matched to a gene; V was cut back by 3 bases and J by 7 bases. Looked up from germline, CDR1 is LNHDA and CDR2 is SQIVND (reference sequence). This CDR3 is 18 amino acids long. Here the CDR3 reads CASSMEAGGGLLLNEQFF. The CDR3 DNA reads TGTGCCAGTAGTATGGAAGCGGGAGGGGGGCTCCTTTTGAATGAGCAGTTCTTC.

The chain uses TRBV7-2 and TRBJ1-1, with D unresolved. V lost 0 bases and J lost 1, with 6 bases in between. Germline V CDR1 and CDR2: SGHTA, FQGNSA. This CDR3 has 14 residues. The CDR3: CASSLAGENTEAFF. CDR3 coding DNA: TGTGCCAGCAGCTTAGCGGGCGAGAACACTGAAGCTTTCTTT. The full variable domain, with the rest looked up from reference TRBV7-2 and TRBJ1-1, is GAGVSQSPSNKVTEKGKDVELRCDPISGHTALYWYRQSLGQGLEFLIYFQGNSAPDKSGLPSDRFSAERTGGSVSTLTIQRTQQEDSAVYLCASSLAGENTEAFFGQGTRLTVV.

V usage is TRBV9 and J usage is TRBJ2-1, with 15 positions matching TRBD2. The CDR3 has 16 amino acids. J gave up 7 bases and V 3 bases, and 5 bases lay outside the gene matches. In germline, CDR1 is SGDLS, CDR2 YYNGEE. CDR3 protein: CASSAPGLAGGNEQFF. CDR3 nucleotides: TGTGCCAGCAGCGCCCCGGGACTAGCGGGAGGAAATGAGCAGTTCTTC.